Presented here are 3 T cell receptor beta chains from one specimen sequenced in a study of metastatic and nonmetastatic thyroid tumors. TCRdb used MiXCR to call clones anew from the PCR reads. This sample has roughly 15,000 clones, with approximately 30% found just once. No treatment of any kind had been given to any patient before thyroid surgery. Material for sequencing was blood. All receptors derive from a female donor with papillary thyroid cancer or a benign thyroid nodule (not recorded which). Some clones in this sample may be carry-over from other donors' samples.

The chain links TRBV30 to TRBJ1-2; D unclear. Germline CDR1 and CDR2: GTSNPN and SVGIG (reference sequence). V dropped 3 bases and J dropped 5 bases, with 16 bases sitting between them. CDR3 length: 14 residues. CDR3 sequence: CAWSPGLRGYGYTF. In DNA form, the CDR3 reads TGTGCCTGGAGCCCGGGTCTCCGCGGGTATGGCTACACCTTC.

The sample holds many counts of this clone. The J gene is TRBJ2-5, the V gene TRBV7-8, with TRBD1 identical over 7 bases. The CDR3 totals 16 residues. J gave up 1 base and V 5 bases, and 10 bases lay outside the gene matches. Germline CDR1 reads SGHVS; CDR2 reads FQNEAQ. CDR3 sequence: CASSPPTGSSQETQYF. In DNA, the CDR3 is TGTGCCAGCAGCCCTCCGACAGGGAGTAGCCAAGAGACCCAGTACTTC.

The chain couples TRBV20-1 to TRBJ1-1, with TRBD1 as a possible D gene (6 bases). CDR3 length: 14 residues. From germline, CDR1 is DFQATT and CDR2 SNEGSKA (reference sequence). The ends were cut back, 3 bases at V and 0 bases at J, with 11 bases in the middle. The CDR3 nucleotides are TGCAGTGCTAGTGTCCCAGGGGTGAACACTGAAGCTTTCTTT. Its translation is CSASVPGVNTEAFF.